The 12 T cell receptor beta chains reported below all come from one sample, sequenced in a study of blood T cells in healthy people across ages. A second about 6 to 11 cycle PCR used barcoded and J-beta primers. MiXCR was run by TCRdb on the 5' RACE reads, yielding one entry per CDR3 protein. The sample yields roughly 700,000 distinct CDR3 sequences, 45% to 50% seen once. The sequenced material came from blood. Source of these receptors: an older woman in good health.

The chain carries TRBV5-1 and TRBJ2-1; TRBD2 matches 9 bases. CDR1 is SGHRS and CDR2 is YFSETQ in the germline V gene. V shed 3 bases and J 3 bases; nucleotides not matched to a gene: 4. The CDR3 runs to 15 residues. CDR3 DNA sequence: TGCGCCAGCAGCTGGACTAGCGAATACTACAATGAGCAGTTCTTC. Translating gives CASSWTSEYYNEQFF.

This chain links TRBV27 with TRBJ1-5; TRBD1 matches 9 bases. The ends lost 5 bases at V and 0 bases at J; junction bases unmatched: 11. The germline gives CDR1 MNHEY, CDR2 SMNVEV (reference sequence). The CDR3 sequence is 18 residues long. In DNA form, the CDR3 reads TGTGCCAGCAGTCCACGACAGGGGGGGGGAAATAGCAATCAGCCCCAGCATTTT. Translation: CASSPRQGGGNSNQPQHF.

V gene TRBV27 combines with J gene TRBJ2-3, with D possibly being TRBD2 (6 bases). Germline V lookup: CDR1 MNHEY, CDR2 SMNVEV (reference sequence). V was pared by 6 bases and J by 11 bases, with 15 bases between. The CDR3 contains 12 residues. The DNA of the CDR3 is TGTGCCAGCAGGCCTCAGGTGGGGGGGCAGTATTTT. Amino acids: CASRPQVGGQYF.

This clonotype was seen more than once but under ten times. The chain is built from TRBV29-1 and TRBJ2-3; possibly TRBD1 or TRBD2 for D (5 bases each). CDR1 and CDR2 (germline): SQVTM, ANQGSEA. The length of the CDR3 is 12 residues. The V end lost 7 bases, the J end lost 3 bases, and 11 bases lay between the germline ends. DNA of the CDR3: TGCAGCGGGGGGTCGGGGACAGATACGCAGTATTTT. It specifies CSGGSGTDTQYF.

J is TRBJ1-4 and V is TRBV5-1, with 7 nucleotides matching TRBD1. CDR3 length equals 17 residues. Germline CDR1 and CDR2: SGHRS and YFSETQ. The V and J ends lost 0 bases and 6 bases, in that order; junction bases with no gene match: 11. The CDR3 loop reads CASSLGPPRDRYEKLFF. The CDR3 DNA sequence: TGCGCCAGCAGCTTGGGTCCCCCTCGGGACAGATATGAAAAACTGTTTTTT.

This clonotype was recorded a few times. CDR3 sequence: CASSVGGGSFTDEQYF. DNA for the CDR3: TGTGCCAGCAGCGTAGGGGGCGGGAGCTTTACTGATGAGCAGTACTTC. V is TRBV9 and J is TRBJ2-7; TRBD2 aligns across 7 bases. The CDR3 consists of 16 residues. J lost 7 bases, V lost 0 bases, and 13 bases had no gene match. Germline-derived CDR1 and CDR2 are SGDLS and YYNGEE.

This clonotype appeared once. J is TRBJ1-1 and V is TRBV5-1; D gene unclear. Deletions cut 2 bases from V and 0 bases from J, with 8 bases between. The CDR3 consists of 14 residues. Germline V gives CDR1 SGHRS, CDR2 YFSETQ. The CDR3 DNA sequence: TGCGCCAGCAGCTTCTTGGGGATGAACACTGAAGCTTTCTTT. Residues: CASSFLGMNTEAFF.

This clonotype showed up just once. A much larger clone sits a single nucleotide away, making a read error possible. The CDR3 protein is CSARRAGRAGQETQYF. CDR3 nucleotides: TGCAGTGCTAGGAGGGCAGGACGAGCGGGACAGGAGACCCAGTACTTC. The V call is TRBV20-1, the J call TRBJ2-5; D is perhaps TRBD1 or TRBD2 (7 bases each). The CDR3 is made up of 16 amino acids. The ends were cut back, 3 bases at V and 5 bases at J, with 22 bases in the middle. Germline assignment: CDR1 DFQATT and CDR2 SNEGSKA (reference sequence).

V usage is TRBV5-6 and J usage is TRBJ2-7, with 7 bases identical to TRBD1. V gave up 0 bases and J gave up 1 base; unmatched junction bases: 4. This CDR3 is 15 amino acids long. Germline CDR1 is SGHDT and CDR2 is YYEEEE. Here the CDR3 DNA reads TGTGCCAGCAGCTTGGTGGGACAGCTGTCCTACGAGCAGTACTTC. As protein: CASSLVGQLSYEQYF.

This chain links TRBV4-3 with TRBJ1-2, with 7 bases that match TRBD1. The CDR3 covers 15 residues. The germline CDR1 and CDR2 sequences are LGHNA and YSLEER. V lost 2 bases and J lost 4; bases outside the gene matches: 7. The CDR3 DNA sequence: TGCGCCAGCAGCCAATCACCGGGACAGATCTATGGCTACACCTTC. It yields the protein CASSQSPGQIYGYTF.

CDR3 nucleotide sequence: TGTGCCAGCAGCTTCTCTGGCGCGGGAGAAGAGACCCAGTACTTC. Its protein is CASSFSGAGEETQYF. V gene TRBV7-3 combines with J gene TRBJ2-5; 7 bases line up with TRBD2. The CDR3 has 15 amino acids. V shed 3 bases, J shed 3 bases, and the junction held 7 bases outside the gene matches. CDR1 is SGHTA and CDR2 is FQGTGA in the germline V gene.

The chain combines TRBV7-9 with TRBJ2-3; the D gene is possibly TRBD2 (6 bases). CDR3 size: 13 residues. Trimming shortened V by 5 bases and J by 12 bases, and 18 bases separated the two germline ends. Germline V lookup: CDR1 SEHNR, CDR2 FQNEAQ (reference sequence). CDR3 sequence (DNA): TGTGCCAGCAGCCCCCGGGAGTCGAACTCACAGTATTTT. Protein: CASSPRESNSQYF.